This TCR beta chain appears in the sequencing data of a study of cytomegalovirus exposure and HLA in healthy donors (dated 2017 in TCRdb). Regarding the study in general: In an earlier analysis of 587 of the donors, 250 to 350 Gb of sequence data and some 100 million unique TCR beta sequences from 150 million to 200 million T cells were reported. About 300 gigabases of sequencing data and approximately 85 million unique TCR sequences were included in an early release covering about 600 HLA-typed donors. Among the roughly 430 genotyped donors, around 81% belonged to the genetic ancestry cluster associated with self-reported Caucasian donors. The aim of the study was to test whether cataloging public T cell receptors could identify signatures of past pathogen exposure. Using immunosequencing, the study profiled T cell repertoires from 666 subjects and related those repertoires to cytomegalovirus serostatus. In addition to the first cohort of 650 to 800 subjects, a separate validation cohort of over 90 different subjects was used. To predict cytomegalovirus infection status, the study combined high-throughput TCR immunosequencing, statistical association of individual TCRs with disease status, and machine learning. To study patterns of TCR occurrence, a later analysis re-analyzed previously published TCR beta repertoires from 666 donors and added high-resolution HLA genotyping. The later analysis used no new phenotypic data to find candidate immune exposures, relying instead on TCR beta sequences and their occurrence across donors. An earlier analysis of several hundred of the donors used high-throughput TCR beta sequencing to judge whether each TCR beta V gene segment behaved as functional or pseudogenic. Donor age, sex, ethnicity and CMV serostatus were compiled together with the repertoire data. Genome-wide SNP genotypes for about 60% of the 666 donors were used in a later genetic analysis, which treated that subset as a discovery cohort. Every repertoire in the discovery cohort had been generated on one and the same sequencing platform. Class I and class II HLA loci were covered by the typing at four-digit resolution. Typing coverage differed by locus: A, B, C, DRB1 and DQB1 were typed in roughly 620-640 donors, DQA1 in about 500, DPA1 in around 600, and DPB1 in approximately 450. Because of strong linkage in the cohort, roughly five DR-DQ haplotypes were treated as single units for association and clustering. Among a few hundred genotyped donors of the cohort, an average of roughly 240,000 unique TCR beta nucleotide sequences were sequenced per donor, around 20% of them non-productive. The full study reports these points: The study gave a list of under 200 TCR beta chains associated with cytomegalovirus. The classifier was reported to diagnose cytomegalovirus status with high specificity and sensitivity in both the original cohort and the validation cohort. The authors suggested that the approach could potentially be extended to other disease states and immunological phenotypes. In a later analysis, several top co-occurrence clusters were reported to appear linked to parvovirus B19, influenza, CMV and Epstein-Barr virus. Some IMGT-functional V segments, including TRBV6-2 and TRBV6-3, could not be distinguished by the 87-base-pair reads and were therefore excluded. Sequencing depth was assumed to be roughly uniform across donors in the presence/absence analyses, though that assumption may not hold. Roughly 17 rarely observed V segments, including chromosome 9 orphons, were excluded from the earlier analysis of approximately 500 of the donors because counts were too low. A later analysis found that most CMV-associated TCR beta chains appeared HLA-restricted, with HLA associations seemingly driven largely by CMV exposure. Across donors, most TCR sequences were observed very rarely, whereas some public TCRs were present in many individuals. A cluster of highly shared sequence variants was judged likely to represent a technical artifact of the sequencing pipeline. Broadly in line with IMGT annotations, most TCR beta V segments showed up in productive rearrangements about 87% or about 30% of the time in an earlier analysis of some 590 of the donors. In vitro tests confirmed that a few of the cytomegalovirus-associated TCR beta chains recognize cytomegalovirus antigens. A later analysis found that TCR association rates varied across HLA loci, with DRB1 alleles showing the most associated TCRs and HLA-C alleles the fewest. A later genetic analysis reported fewer N-insertions in productive TCRs among donors in an Asian-associated ancestry cluster than the approximately 670-donor mean. Compared with equally common non-associated chains, HLA-associated TCR beta chains in a later analysis were more clonally expanded and had lower generation probabilities. Strong co-occurrence of HLA alleles, especially DR and DQ, made assigning TCR associations to individual alleles difficult. Because some donors lacked HLA typing at each locus, the association tests relied only on the typed subset. Correlated functional status among segregating V segments might reflect linkage disequilibrium, but an unknown experimental factor could not be ruled out. In a later analysis, 16,951 TCR beta sequences were associated with specific HLA alleles at a false discovery rate of 0.05. Immune exposure information for the cohort was limited to CMV serostatus. A further reported finding was that TCR beta sequences accurately predicted the HLA-A and HLA-B alleles for most subjects in the first cohort. An association between a missense DCLRE1C variant and V-gene and J-gene trimming of TCR beta chains was found in a later genetic analysis and replicated in an independent cohort. In this cohort, only TCR beta chains were sequenced, and detectable features were limited by the absence of alpha or paired-chain data.

The library relied on the immunoSEQ multiplex PCR assay. For the multiplex PCR, a mixture combining 60 forward primers for TCR Vbeta segments and 13 reverse primers for TCR Jbeta segments was used. Amplification of the CDR3 region of rearranged TCR beta genes was performed with a multiplex PCR assay on genomic DNA. The Illumina HiSeq System was used to sequence the amplified TCR beta libraries as 87-base-pair reads. The authors' analysis ran thus. Across the roughly 640 repertoires, a later analysis counted roughly 77 million unique TCR beta chains, around 10 million of which were shared by at least two donors. Raw reads were error-corrected and collapsed into unique sequences by a nearest-neighbor algorithm in which closely related sequences were merged to remove PCR and sequencing errors. To assign V, D and J gene segments, CDR3 sequences were aligned to IMGT reference sequences. For a sequence to be retained, a match of at least six nucleotides to both a V gene segment and a J gene segment was required. Rearrangements were called productive when the CDR3 lacked stop codons and stayed in frame with V and J; all others were non-productive. CDR3 was defined according to IMGT convention as the region running from the second conserved V-encoded cysteine to the conserved J-encoded phenylalanine. In an earlier analysis of just under 600 of the donors, sequences lacking an unambiguous match to a single V gene segment were excluded. An earlier analysis of 587 of the donors classified V segments as functional when productive rearrangements were above 56.7% and as segregating when the standard deviation between donors was above 5%. A statistical classification framework was developed to diagnose cytomegalovirus status using the catalog of TCR beta chain sequences. A later analysis assigned V and J genes by comparing TCR nucleotide sequences with IMGT/GENE-DB human TR gene sequences. Using the TCRdist pipeline, a later analysis assigned CDR3 sequences along with most-parsimonious VDJ recombination scenarios. In a later analysis, every TCR beta chain was defined by the combination of its CDR3 amino acid sequence and its V-gene family, and reads without a unique V-gene family were dropped. A later analysis removed 592 highly shared, low-generation-probability nucleotide sequences to deal with suspected cross-contamination and a sequencing artifact. In a later analysis, a clonal expansion index for each public chain was calculated from normalized within-repertoire ranks of inferred template counts. A later analysis computed generation probabilities with a VDJ recombination model fitted to out-of-frame rearrangements, and checked the results against IGoR. Hypergeometric tests were used in a later analysis to score TCR-TCR, TCR-HLA and TCR-CMV co-occurrence, with a repertoire-size bias correction applied to the TCR pairs. A later analysis estimated false discovery rates by permuting HLA or CMV assignments 20 times. A later analysis grouped co-occurring TCRs with DBSCAN, adding TCRdist sequence similarity when clustering within HLA-allele-positive subsets. For co-occurrence clustering, repertoires with fewer than 30,000 or more than 120,000 public chains were excluded, along with about five repertoires with anomalous nucleotide sharing. Here the immuneACCESS table is served through TCRdb, limited to in-frame sequences with V and J called. Missing clones are a known gap in these copies; in checked studies unresolved V genes cover under half, and the rest lacks a known reason. The V and J calls and clone size were taken over from that table, and D and trimming were inferred from the DNA. The sample table shows approximately 150,000 clones, and almost 80% are seen once. Together, the top ten hold over 1% of the sample.

The cohort consisted of 600 or so healthy bone marrow donors. At the time of sampling, every cohort member was nominally healthy, though immune exposures that went unrecorded were likely present. The donor tested CMV seronegative, placing the donor among the 350 to 400 seronegative members of the cohort. Each donor provided a peripheral blood sample, and peripheral blood mononuclear cells were used for TCR beta sequencing. Genomic DNA was extracted from the blood cell samples with the Qiagen DNeasy Blood Extraction Kit. Points on this clone: Its cognate antigen has yet to be identified. No clone much larger than this one lies a single base away; base qualities are absent.

Taken from cysteine to phenylalanine, the CDR3 has 13 residues. Of all the DNA, just the CDR3 is kept, 39 bases in frame from base 1. From the germline V gene, CDR1 is SGHNT and CDR2 is YENEEA. A distance of 6 bases separates the germline ends of V and J, which lose 0 bases and 4 bases respectively. The sequence joins TRBV11-3 to TRBJ1-1; too little of a D gene remains to name it. This TCR was recovered from a woman between 45 and 60 years old in good health and CMV-seronegative. Source material: PBMCs. The nucleotides are TGTGCCAGCAGCTTAGATCGGGGCACTGAAGCTTTCTTT. Its coded protein is CASSLDRGTEAFF.